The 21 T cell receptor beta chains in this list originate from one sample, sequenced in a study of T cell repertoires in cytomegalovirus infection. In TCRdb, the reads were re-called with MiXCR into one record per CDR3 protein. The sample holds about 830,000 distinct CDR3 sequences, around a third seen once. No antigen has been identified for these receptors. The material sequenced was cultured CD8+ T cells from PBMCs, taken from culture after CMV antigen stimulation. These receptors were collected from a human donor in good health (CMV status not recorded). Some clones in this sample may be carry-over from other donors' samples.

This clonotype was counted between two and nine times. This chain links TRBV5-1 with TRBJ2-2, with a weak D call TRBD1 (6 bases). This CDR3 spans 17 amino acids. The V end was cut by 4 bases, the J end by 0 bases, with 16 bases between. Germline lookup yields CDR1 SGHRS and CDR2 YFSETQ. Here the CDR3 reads CASSIKQGYTNTGELFF. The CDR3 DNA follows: TGCGCCAGCAGCATAAAACAGGGCTATACGAACACCGGGGAGCTGTTTTTT.

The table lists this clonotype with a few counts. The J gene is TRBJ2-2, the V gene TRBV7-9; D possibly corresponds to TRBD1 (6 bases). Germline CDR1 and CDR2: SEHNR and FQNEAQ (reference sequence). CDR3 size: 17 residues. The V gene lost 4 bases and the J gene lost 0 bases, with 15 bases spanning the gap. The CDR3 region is CASSSDDRLTNTGELFF. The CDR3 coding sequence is TGTGCCAGCAGCTCCGACGACAGGCTAACGAACACCGGGGAGCTGTTTTTT.

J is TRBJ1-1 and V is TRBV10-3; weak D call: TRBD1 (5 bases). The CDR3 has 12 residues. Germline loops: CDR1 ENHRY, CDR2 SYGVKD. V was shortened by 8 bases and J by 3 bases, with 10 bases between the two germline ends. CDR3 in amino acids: CAILGGDTEAFF. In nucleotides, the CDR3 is TGTGCCATCCTCGGGGGGGACACTGAAGCTTTCTTT.

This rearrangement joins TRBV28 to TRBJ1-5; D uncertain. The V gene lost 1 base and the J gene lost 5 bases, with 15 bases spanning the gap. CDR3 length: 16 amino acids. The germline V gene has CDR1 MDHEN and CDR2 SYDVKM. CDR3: CASSLYEEAIHQPQHF. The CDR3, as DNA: TGTGCCAGCAGTTTATACGAGGAGGCAATCCATCAGCCCCAGCATTTT.

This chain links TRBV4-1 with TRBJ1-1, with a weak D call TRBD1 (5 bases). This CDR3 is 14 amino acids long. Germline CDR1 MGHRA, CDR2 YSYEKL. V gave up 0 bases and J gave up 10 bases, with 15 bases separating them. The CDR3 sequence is CASSQERGRDGAFF. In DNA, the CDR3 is TGCGCCAGCAGCCAAGAAAGAGGTAGGGACGGAGCTTTCTTT.

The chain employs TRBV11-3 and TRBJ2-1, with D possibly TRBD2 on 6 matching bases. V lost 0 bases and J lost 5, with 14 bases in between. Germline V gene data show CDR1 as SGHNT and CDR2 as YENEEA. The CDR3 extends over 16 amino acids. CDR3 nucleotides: TGTGCCAGCAGCTTAGATTCCGGGAGTATGAACAATGAGCAGTTCTTC. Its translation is CASSLDSGSMNNEQFF.

The CDR3 coding sequence is TGTGCCAGTCGAGGGGGGGGCATCAATGAGCAGTTCTTC. As protein: CASRGGGINEQFF. The chain combines TRBV7-8 with TRBJ2-1, with TRBD2 as a possible D gene (7 bases). The V end lost 9 bases, the J end lost 6 bases, and 15 bases lay between the germline ends. The CDR3 covers 13 residues. Germline lookup yields CDR1 SGHVS and CDR2 FQNEAQ.

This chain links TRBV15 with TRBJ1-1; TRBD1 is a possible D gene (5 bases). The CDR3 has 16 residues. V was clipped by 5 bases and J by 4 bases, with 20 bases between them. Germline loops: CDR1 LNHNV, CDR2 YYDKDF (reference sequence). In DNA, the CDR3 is TGTGCCACCAGCCGCCCCGGGGGTAATTTGGTCACTGAAGCTTTCTTT. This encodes CATSRPGGNLVTEAFF. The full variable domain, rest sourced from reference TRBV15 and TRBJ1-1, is DAMVIQNPRYQVTQFGKPVTLSCSQTLNHNVMYWYQQKSSQAPKLLFHYYDKDFNNEADTPDNFQSRRPNTSFCFLDIRSPGLGDTAMYLCATSRPGGNLVTEAFFGQGTRLTVV.

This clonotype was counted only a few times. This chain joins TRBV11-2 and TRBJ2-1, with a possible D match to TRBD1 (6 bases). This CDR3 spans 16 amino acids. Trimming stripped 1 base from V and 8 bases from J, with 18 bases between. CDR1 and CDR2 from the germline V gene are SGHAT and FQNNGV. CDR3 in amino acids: CASSLGLRQATHEQFF. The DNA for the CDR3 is TGTGCCAGCAGCTTAGGCCTTAGACAGGCTACGCATGAGCAGTTCTTC. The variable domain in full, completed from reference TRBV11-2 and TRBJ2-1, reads EAGVAQSPRYKIIEKRQSVAFWCNPISGHATLYWYQQILGQGPKLLIQFQNNGVVDDSQLPKDRFSAERLKGVDSTLKIQPAKLEDSAVYLCASSLGLRQATHEQFFGPGTRLTVL.

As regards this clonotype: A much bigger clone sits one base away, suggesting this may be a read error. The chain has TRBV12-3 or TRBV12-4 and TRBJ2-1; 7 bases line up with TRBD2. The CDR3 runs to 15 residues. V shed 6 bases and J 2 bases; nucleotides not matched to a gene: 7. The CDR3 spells CASSSGAGAYNEQFF. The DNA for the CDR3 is TGTGCCAGCAGCTCCGGGGCGGGGGCCTACAATGAGCAGTTCTTC.

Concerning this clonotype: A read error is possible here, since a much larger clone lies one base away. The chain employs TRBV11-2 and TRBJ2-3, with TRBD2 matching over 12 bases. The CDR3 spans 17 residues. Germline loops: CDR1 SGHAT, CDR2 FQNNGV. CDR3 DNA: TGTGTCAGCAGCTTAGAACTAGCGGGGGGTACAACAGATACGCAGTATTTT. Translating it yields CVSSLELAGGTTDTQYF.

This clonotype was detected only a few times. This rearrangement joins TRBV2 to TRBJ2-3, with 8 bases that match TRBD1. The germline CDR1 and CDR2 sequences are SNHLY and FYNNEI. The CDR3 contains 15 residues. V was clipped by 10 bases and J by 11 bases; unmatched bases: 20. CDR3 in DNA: TGTGCCACCCTCTGGTTGGACAGGGCCGAGCAAAAGCAGTATTTT. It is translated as CATLWLDRAEQKQYF.

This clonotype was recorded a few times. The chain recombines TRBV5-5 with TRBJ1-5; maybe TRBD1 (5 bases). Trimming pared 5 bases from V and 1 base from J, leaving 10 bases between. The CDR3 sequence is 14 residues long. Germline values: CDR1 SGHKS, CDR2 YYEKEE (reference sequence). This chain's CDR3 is CASSTYRSNQPQHF. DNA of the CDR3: TGTGCCAGCAGTACGTACAGGAGCAATCAGCCCCAGCATTTT.

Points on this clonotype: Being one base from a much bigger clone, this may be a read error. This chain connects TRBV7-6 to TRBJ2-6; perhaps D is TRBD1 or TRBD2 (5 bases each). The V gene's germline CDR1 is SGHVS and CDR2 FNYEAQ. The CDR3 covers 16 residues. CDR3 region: CVSSRGAGPGANVLTF. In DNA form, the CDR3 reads TGTGTCAGCAGCCGAGGGGCAGGGCCTGGGGCCAACGTCCTGACTTTC.

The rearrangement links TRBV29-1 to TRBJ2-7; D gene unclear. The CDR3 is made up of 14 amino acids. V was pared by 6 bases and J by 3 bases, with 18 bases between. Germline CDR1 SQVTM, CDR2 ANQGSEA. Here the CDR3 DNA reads TGCAGCGTCTGGGATGACGAGGCAGACTACGAGCAGTACTTC. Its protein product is CSVWDDEADYEQYF.

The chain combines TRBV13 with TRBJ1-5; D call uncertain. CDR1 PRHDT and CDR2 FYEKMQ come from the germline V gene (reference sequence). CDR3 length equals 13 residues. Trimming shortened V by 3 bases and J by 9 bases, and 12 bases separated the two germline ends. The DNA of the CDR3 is TGTGCCAGCAGCTTGGGCACCCTCACGCCCCAGCATTTT. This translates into CASSLGTLTPQHF. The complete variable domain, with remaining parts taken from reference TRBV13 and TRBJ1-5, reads AAGVIQSPRHLIKEKRETATLKCYPIPRHDTVYWYQQGPGQDPQFLISFYEKMQSDKGSIPDRFSAQQFSDYHSELNMSSLELGDSALYFCASSLGTLTPQHFGDGTRLSIL.

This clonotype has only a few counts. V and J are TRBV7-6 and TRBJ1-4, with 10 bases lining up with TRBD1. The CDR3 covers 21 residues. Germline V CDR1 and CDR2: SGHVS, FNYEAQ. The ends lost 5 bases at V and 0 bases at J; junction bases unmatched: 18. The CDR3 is CASSLFPDRGNRVATNEKLFF. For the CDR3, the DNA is TGTGCCAGCAGCCTCTTTCCGGACAGGGGGAATAGGGTTGCAACTAATGAAAAACTGTTTTTT.

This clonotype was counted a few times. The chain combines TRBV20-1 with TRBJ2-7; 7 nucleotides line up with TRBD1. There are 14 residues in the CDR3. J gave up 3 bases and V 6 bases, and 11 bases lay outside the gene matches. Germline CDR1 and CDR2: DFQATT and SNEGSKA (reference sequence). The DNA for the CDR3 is TGCAGTGCGCACCACCGGGACAGAAACTACGAGCAGTACTTC. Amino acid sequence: CSAHHRDRNYEQYF.

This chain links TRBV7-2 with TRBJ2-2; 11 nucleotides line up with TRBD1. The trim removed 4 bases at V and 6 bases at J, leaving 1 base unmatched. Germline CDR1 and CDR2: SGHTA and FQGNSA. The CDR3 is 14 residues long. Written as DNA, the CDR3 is TGTGCCAGCAGCTCGGGACAGGGGGCCGGGGAGCTGTTTTTT. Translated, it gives CASSSGQGAGELFF.

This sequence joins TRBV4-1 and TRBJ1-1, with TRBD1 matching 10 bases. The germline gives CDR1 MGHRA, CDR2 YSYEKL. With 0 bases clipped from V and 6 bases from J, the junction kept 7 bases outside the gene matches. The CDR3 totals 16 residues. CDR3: CASSQDPGQGRSEAFF. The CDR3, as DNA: TGCGCCAGCAGCCAAGATCCGGGACAGGGGAGATCTGAAGCTTTCTTT.

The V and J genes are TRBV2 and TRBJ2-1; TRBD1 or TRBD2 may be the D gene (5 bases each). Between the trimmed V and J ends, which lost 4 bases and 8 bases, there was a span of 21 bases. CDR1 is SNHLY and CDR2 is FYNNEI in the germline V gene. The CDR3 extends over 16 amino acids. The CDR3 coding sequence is TGTGCCAGCAGTGTTGAGGAGAGGGTCCAGGGAGATGAGCAGTTCTTC. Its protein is CASSVEERVQGDEQFF.